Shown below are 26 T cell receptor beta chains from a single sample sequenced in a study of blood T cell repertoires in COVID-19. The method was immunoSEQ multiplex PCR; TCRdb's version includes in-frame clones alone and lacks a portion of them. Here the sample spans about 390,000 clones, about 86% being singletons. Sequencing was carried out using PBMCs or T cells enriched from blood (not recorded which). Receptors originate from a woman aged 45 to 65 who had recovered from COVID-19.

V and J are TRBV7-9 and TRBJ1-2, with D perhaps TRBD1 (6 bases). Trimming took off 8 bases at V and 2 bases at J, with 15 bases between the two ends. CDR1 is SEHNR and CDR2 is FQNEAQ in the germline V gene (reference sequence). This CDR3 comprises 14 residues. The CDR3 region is CASPSGGANYGYTF. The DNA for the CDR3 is TGTGCCAGCCCAAGCGGGGGCGCAAACTATGGCTACACCTTC.

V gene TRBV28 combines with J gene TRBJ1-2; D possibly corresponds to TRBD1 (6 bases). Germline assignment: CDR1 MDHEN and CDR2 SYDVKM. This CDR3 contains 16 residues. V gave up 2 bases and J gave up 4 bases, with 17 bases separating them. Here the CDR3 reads CASSLGRRDTFYGYTF. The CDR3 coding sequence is TGTGCCAGCAGTTTAGGTCGCCGGGACACATTCTATGGCTACACCTTC.

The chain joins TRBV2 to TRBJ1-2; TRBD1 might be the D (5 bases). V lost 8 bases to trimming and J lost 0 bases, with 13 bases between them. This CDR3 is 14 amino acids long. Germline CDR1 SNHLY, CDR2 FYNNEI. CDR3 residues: CASYRQQPNYGYTF. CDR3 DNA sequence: TGTGCCAGCTACCGACAGCAGCCTAACTATGGCTACACCTTC.

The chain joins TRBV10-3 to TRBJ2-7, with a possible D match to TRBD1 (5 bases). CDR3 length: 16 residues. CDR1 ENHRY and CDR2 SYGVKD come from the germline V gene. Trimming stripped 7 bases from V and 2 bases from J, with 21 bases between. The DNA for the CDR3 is TGTGCCATCATCTCTAGATGGGGCAGCGAACCCTACGAGCAGTACTTC. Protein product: CAIISRWGSEPYEQYF.

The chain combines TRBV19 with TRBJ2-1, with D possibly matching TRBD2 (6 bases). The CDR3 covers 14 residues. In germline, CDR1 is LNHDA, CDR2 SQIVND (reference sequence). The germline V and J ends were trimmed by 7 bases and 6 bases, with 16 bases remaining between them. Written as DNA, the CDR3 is TGTGCCAGTACCCTAGGGTGGGGAGGCAATGAGCAGTTCTTC. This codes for CASTLGWGGNEQFF.

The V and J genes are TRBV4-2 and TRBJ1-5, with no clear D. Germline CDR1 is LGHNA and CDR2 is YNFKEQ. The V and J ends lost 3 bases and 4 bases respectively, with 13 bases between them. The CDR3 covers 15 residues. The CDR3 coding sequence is TGTGCCAGCAGCCAGGTCCAGGACTCAAATCAGCCCCAGCATTTT. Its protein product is CASSQVQDSNQPQHF.

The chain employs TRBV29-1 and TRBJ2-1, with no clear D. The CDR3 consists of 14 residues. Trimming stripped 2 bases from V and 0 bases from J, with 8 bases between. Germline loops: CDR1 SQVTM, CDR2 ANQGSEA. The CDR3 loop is CSVEYKSSYNEQFF. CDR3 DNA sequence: TGCAGCGTTGAATACAAAAGCTCCTACAATGAGCAGTTCTTC.

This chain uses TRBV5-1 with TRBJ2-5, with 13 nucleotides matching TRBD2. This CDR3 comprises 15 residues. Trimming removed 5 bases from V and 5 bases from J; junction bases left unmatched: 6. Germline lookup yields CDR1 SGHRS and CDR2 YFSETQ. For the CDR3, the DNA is TGCGCCAGCAGTCGGACTAGCGGGGGCCAGGAGACCCAGTACTTC. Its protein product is CASSRTSGGQETQYF.

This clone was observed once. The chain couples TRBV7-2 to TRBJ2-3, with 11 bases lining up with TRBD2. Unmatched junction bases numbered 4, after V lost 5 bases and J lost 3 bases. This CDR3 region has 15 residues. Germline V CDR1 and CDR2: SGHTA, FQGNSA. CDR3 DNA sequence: TGTGCCAGCAGCAAATTAGCGGGGGGGACAGATACGCAGTATTTT. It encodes CASSKLAGGTDTQYF.

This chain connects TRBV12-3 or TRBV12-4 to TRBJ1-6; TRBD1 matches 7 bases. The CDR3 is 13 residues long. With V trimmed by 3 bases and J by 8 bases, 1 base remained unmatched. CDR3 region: CASSFQGDSPLHF. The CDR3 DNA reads TGTGCCAGCAGTTTCCAGGGGGATTCACCCCTCCACTTT.

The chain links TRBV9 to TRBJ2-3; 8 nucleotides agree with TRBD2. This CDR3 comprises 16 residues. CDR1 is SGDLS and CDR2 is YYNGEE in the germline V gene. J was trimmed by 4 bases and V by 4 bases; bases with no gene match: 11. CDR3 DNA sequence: TGTGCCAGCAGCTCTCAAGTAGGACTAGCAGCAGATACGCAGTATTTT. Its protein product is CASSSQVGLAADTQYF.

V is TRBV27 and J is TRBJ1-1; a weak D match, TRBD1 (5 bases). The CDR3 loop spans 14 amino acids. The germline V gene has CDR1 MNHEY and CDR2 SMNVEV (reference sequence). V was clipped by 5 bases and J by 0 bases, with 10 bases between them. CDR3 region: CASSPGGMNTEAFF. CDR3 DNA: TGTGCCAGCAGTCCTGGGGGGATGAACACTGAAGCTTTCTTT.

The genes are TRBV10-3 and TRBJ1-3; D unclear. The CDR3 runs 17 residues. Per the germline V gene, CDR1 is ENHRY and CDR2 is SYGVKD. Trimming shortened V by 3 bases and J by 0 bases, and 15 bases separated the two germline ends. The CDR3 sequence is CAISEREMLLSGNTIYF. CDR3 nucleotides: TGTGCCATCAGTGAAAGGGAGATGCTACTCTCTGGAAACACCATATATTTT.

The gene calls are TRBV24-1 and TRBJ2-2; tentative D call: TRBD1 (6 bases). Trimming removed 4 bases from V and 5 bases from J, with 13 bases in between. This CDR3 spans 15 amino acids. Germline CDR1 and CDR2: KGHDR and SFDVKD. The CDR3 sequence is CATSDPGQITGELFF. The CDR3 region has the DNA TGTGCCACCAGTGACCCCGGACAGATTACCGGGGAGCTGTTTTTT.

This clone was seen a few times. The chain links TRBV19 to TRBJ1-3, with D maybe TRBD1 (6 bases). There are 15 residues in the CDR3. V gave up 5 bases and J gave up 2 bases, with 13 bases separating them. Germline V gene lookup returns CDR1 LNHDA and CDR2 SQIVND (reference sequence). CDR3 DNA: TGTGCCAGTAGTTCCGACAGGCCGACTGGAAACACCATATATTTT. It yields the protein CASSSDRPTGNTIYF.

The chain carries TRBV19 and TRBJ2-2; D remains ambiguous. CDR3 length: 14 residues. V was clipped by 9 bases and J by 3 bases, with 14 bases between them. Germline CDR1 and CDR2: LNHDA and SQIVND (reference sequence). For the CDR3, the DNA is TGTGCCAGCACCCCCATTCTAGACACCGGGGAGCTGTTTTTT. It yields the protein CASTPILDTGELFF. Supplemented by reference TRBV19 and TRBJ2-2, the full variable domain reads DGGITQSPKYLFRKEGQNVTLSCEQNLNHDAMYWYRQDPGQGLRLIYYSQIVNDFQKGDIAEGYSVSREKKESFPLTVTSAQKNPTAFYLCASTPILDTGELFFGEGSRLTVL.

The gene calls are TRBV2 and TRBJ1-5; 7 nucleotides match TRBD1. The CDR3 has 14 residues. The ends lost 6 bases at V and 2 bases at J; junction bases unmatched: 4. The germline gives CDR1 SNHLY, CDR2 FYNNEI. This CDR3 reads CASSPGQGNQPQHF. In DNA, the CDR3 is TGTGCCAGCAGCCCCGGACAGGGCAATCAGCCCCAGCATTTT.

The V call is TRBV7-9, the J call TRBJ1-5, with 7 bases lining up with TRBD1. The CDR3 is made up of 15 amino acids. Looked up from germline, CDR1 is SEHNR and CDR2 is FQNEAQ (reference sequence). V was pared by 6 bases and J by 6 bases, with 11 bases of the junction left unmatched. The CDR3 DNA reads TGTGCCAGCAGTCCCGACAGGGCGAGCTGTCAGCCCCAGCATTTT. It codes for CASSPDRASCQPQHF.

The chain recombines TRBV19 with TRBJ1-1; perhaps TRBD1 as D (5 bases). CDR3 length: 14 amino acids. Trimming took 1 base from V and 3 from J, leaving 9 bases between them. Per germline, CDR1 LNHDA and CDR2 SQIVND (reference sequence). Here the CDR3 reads CASSIVQADTEAFF. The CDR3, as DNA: TGTGCCAGTAGTATAGTACAGGCGGACACTGAAGCTTTCTTT.

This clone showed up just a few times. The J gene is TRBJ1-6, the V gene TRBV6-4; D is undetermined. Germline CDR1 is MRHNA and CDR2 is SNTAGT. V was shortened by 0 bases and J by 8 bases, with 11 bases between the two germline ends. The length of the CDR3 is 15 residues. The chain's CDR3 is CASSDSPARDSPLHF. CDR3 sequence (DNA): TGTGCCAGCAGTGACTCGCCTGCGAGGGATTCACCCCTCCACTTT.

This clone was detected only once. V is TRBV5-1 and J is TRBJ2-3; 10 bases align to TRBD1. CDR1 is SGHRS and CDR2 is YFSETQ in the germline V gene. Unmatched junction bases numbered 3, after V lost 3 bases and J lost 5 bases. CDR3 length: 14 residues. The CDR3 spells CASSSDRGRDTQYF. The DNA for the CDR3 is TGCGCCAGCAGCTCTGACAGGGGGCGAGATACGCAGTATTTT.

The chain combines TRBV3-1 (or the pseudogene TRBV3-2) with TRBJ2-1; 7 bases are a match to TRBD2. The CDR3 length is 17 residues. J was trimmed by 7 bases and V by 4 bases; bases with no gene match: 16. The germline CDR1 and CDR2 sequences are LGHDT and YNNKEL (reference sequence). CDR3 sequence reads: CASSRPFPGLSQNEQFF. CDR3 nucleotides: TGTGCCAGCAGCCGCCCTTTTCCGGGACTATCACAAAATGAGCAGTTCTTC.

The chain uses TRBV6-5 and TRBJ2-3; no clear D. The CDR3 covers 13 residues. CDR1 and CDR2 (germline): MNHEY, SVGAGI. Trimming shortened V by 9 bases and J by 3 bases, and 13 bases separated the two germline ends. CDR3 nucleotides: TGTGCCAGTACTGAGACTTGGACAGATACGCAGTATTTT. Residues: CASTETWTDTQYF.

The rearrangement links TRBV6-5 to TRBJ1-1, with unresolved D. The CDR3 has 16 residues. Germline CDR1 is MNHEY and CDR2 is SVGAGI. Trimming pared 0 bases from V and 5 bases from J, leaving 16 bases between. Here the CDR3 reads CASSYSKRHRGTEAFF. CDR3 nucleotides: TGTGCCAGCAGTTACTCGAAGCGTCACCGAGGTACTGAAGCTTTCTTT.

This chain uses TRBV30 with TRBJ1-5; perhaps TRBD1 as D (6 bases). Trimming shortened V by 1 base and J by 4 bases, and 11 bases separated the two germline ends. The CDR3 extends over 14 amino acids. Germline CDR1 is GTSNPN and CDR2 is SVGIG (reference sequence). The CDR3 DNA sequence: TGTGCCTGGAGTGGGGACACCCTAAATCAGCCCCAGCATTTT. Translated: CAWSGDTLNQPQHF.

The CDR3 protein is CASTPTGGSNQPQHF. As DNA, the CDR3 is TGTGCCAGCACTCCCACAGGGGGAAGCAATCAGCCCCAGCATTTT. V usage is TRBV2 and J usage is TRBJ1-5, with TRBD1 matching 8 bases. This CDR3 has 15 amino acids. Trimming cost V 7 bases and J 1 base; bases outside gene matches: 6. Germline CDR1 and CDR2: SNHLY and FYNNEI.